One sample yielded the 20 T cell receptor beta chains listed below, sequenced in a study of blood T cell repertoires in COVID-19. Profiling relied on immunoSEQ multiplex PCR, and the TCRdb table lists in-frame clones only, not all of them. Here the sample spans around 270,000 clones, around 89% being singletons. Sequencing used peripheral blood. The receptors were sampled from a man aged 30 to 39 with acute or convalescent COVID-19.

The chain uses TRBV6-4 and TRBJ2-2; D is possibly TRBD1 (5 bases). The CDR3 runs to 15 residues. CDR1 is MRHNA and CDR2 is SNTAGT in the germline V gene. Trimming stripped 0 bases from V and 4 bases from J, with 9 bases between. The CDR3 bases are TGTGCCAGCAGTGACTCTTCAGGGCCCACCGGGGAGCTGTTTTTT. This encodes CASSDSSGPTGELFF.

On this clone itself: The sample contains more than one DNA sequence encoding this CDR3. The chain recombines TRBV28 with TRBJ1-2, with D uncertain. The CDR3 runs to 12 residues. Trimming removed 5 bases at V and 0 bases at J, with 4 bases between. Germline V lookup: CDR1 MDHEN, CDR2 SYDVKM. The CDR3 region has the DNA TGTGCCAGCAGTCCCACTAACTATGGCTACACCTTC. Translation: CASSPTNYGYTF.

The gene calls are TRBV30 and TRBJ2-2; TRBD2 might be the D (6 bases). V was shortened by 1 base and J by 4 bases, with 10 bases between the two germline ends. Germline V lookup: CDR1 GTSNPN, CDR2 SVGIG (reference sequence). CDR3 length equals 14 residues. The DNA of the CDR3 is TGTGCCTGGAGTGCCGGGACTCTCACCGGGGAGCTGTTTTTT. Protein sequence: CAWSAGTLTGELFF.

On this clone itself: The sample has other DNA sequences that encode this CDR3 too. The chain employs TRBV28 and TRBJ1-2; D perhaps matches TRBD1 (6 bases). Per germline, CDR1 MDHEN and CDR2 SYDVKM. This CDR3 comprises 13 residues. The V end lost 6 bases, the J end lost 2 bases, and 10 bases lay between the germline ends. CDR3 DNA sequence: TGTGCCAGCAGCGTCCAGGGGAACTATGGCTACACCTTC. Protein sequence: CASSVQGNYGYTF.

V and J are TRBV3-1 (or the pseudogene TRBV3-2) and TRBJ2-5, with 7 bases that match TRBD2. Germline-derived CDR1 and CDR2 are LGHDT and YNNKEL (reference sequence). V gave up 4 bases and J gave up 2 bases; unmatched junction bases: 4. The CDR3 has 14 residues. The CDR3 nucleotides are TGTGCCAGCAGCCTACTAGCGAAACAAGAGACCCAGTACTTC. Its translation: CASSLLAKQETQYF.

The gene calls are TRBV18 and TRBJ2-3; 7 bases line up with TRBD2. Germline assignment: CDR1 KGHSH and CDR2 LQKENI. The CDR3 sequence is 12 residues long. CDR3: CSGGIGTDTQYF. CDR3 bases: TGTTCCGGGGGGATCGGCACAGATACGCAGTATTTT.

The CDR3 nucleotides read TGTGCCAGTAGTATAGTCCATAGCGGAGAGCAGTACTTC. Protein sequence: CASSIVHSGEQYF. The V and J genes are TRBV19 and TRBJ2-7, with D maybe TRBD2 (6 bases). The ends were cut back, 1 base at V and 7 bases at J, with 11 bases in the middle. Germline values: CDR1 LNHDA, CDR2 SQIVND (reference sequence). The CDR3 has 13 residues.

This chain joins TRBV7-9 and TRBJ1-2; D perhaps matches TRBD1 (6 bases). V shed 4 bases and J shed 6 bases, with 18 bases lying between them. Germline V gene lookup returns CDR1 SEHNR and CDR2 FQNEAQ (reference sequence). The CDR3 is made up of 15 amino acids. The CDR3, as DNA: TGTGCCAGCAGCTCCTCGCGGGGGGCTGACCATGGCTACACCTTC. Protein product: CASSSSRGADHGYTF.

The rearrangement links TRBV2 to TRBJ2-7, with D perhaps TRBD1 (6 bases). The V gene lost 1 base and the J gene lost 7 bases, with 11 bases spanning the gap. CDR1 and CDR2 from the germline V gene are SNHLY and FYNNEI. This CDR3 has 13 amino acids. DNA of the CDR3: TGTGCCAGCAGTGAAGACAGGGCGAGGGAGCAGTACTTC. Translating gives CASSEDRAREQYF.

The V call is TRBV19, the J call TRBJ2-7; 7 nucleotides align to TRBD1. Per germline, CDR1 LNHDA and CDR2 SQIVND (reference sequence). V lost 6 bases and J lost 0; bases outside the gene matches: 5. The length of the CDR3 is 14 residues. The CDR3 DNA sequence: TGTGCCAGTAGGGCCGGGACAGCCTCCTACGAGCAGTACTTC. Its protein is CASRAGTASYEQYF.

The chain has TRBV5-1 and TRBJ1-1, with 8 bases identical to TRBD1. V dropped 1 base and J dropped 5; count of bases not matched to a gene: 7. CDR3 size: 15 residues. Germline lookup yields CDR1 SGHRS and CDR2 YFSETQ. This CDR3 is CASSLSRGRRTEAFF. The CDR3 DNA reads TGCGCCAGCAGCTTGTCCAGGGGGCGCAGGACTGAAGCTTTCTTT.

The chain combines TRBV5-5 with TRBJ2-1; tentative D call: TRBD1 (6 bases). V lost 5 bases to trimming and J lost 4 bases, with 16 bases between them. This CDR3 has 15 residues. CDR1 is SGHKS, CDR2 YYEKEE, per germline (reference sequence). In DNA form, the CDR3 reads TGTGCCAGCAGGGCCGGGCCAGGGGATTACAATGAGCAGTTCTTC. The encoded protein is CASRAGPGDYNEQFF.

This clone was seen just once. The chain uses TRBV5-1 and TRBJ2-1; 10 nucleotides line up with TRBD2. The J segment lost 10 bases and the V segment lost 0 bases, leaving 16 bases of the junction unmatched. The CDR3 has 18 amino acids. Germline V lookup: CDR1 SGHRS, CDR2 YFSETQ. This chain's CDR3 is CASSLAAVAGGPAGEQFF. CDR3 coding DNA: TGCGCCAGCAGCTTGGCCGCAGTAGCGGGGGGCCCGGCCGGGGAGCAGTTCTTC.

Only a few counts were recorded for this clone. This chain joins TRBV10-1 and TRBJ2-7; tentative D call: TRBD1 (6 bases). The CDR3 spans 14 residues. Trimming removed 4 bases at V and 4 bases at J, with 14 bases between. The germline gives CDR1 WNHNN, CDR2 SYGVQD (reference sequence). CDR3 bases: TGCGCCAGCAGTGGGTCCGGGACACTGTACGAGCAGTACTTC. It translates to CASSGSGTLYEQYF.

This clone has just one count. Compared with germline, one end of the junction differs, possibly owing to a read error. V usage is TRBV2 and J usage is TRBJ2-5; 10 bases line up with TRBD2. Germline assignment: CDR1 SNHLY and CDR2 FYNNEI. The CDR3 totals 16 residues. CDR3 sequence reads: CASSKAGGRGGETQYF. Written as DNA, the CDR3 is TGTGCCAGCAGTAAAGCGGGAGGGAGAGGCGGAGAGACCCAGTACTTC.

V gene TRBV27 combines with J gene TRBJ2-3; no clear D gene. V lost 3 bases to trimming and J lost 6 bases, with 4 bases between them. The CDR3 contains 11 residues. The germline gives CDR1 MNHEY, CDR2 SMNVEV (reference sequence). CDR3 in DNA: TGTGCCAGCAGTTTCTATGATACGCAGTATTTT. Translation: CASSFYDTQYF.

V and J are TRBV19 and TRBJ1-6; 7 bases line up with TRBD1. This CDR3 is built from 17 residues. The germline gives CDR1 LNHDA, CDR2 SQIVND (reference sequence). The trim removed 6 bases at V and 1 base at J, leaving 9 bases unmatched. DNA of the CDR3: TGTGCCAGTAGCCTTAGACAGGGTGGTTCCTATAATTCACCCCTCCACTTT. This sequence encodes CASSLRQGGSYNSPLHF.

The rearrangement joins TRBV24-1 to TRBJ2-7, with 8 bases lining up with TRBD1. V shed 4 bases and J 2 bases; nucleotides not matched to a gene: 9. This CDR3 is built from 16 residues. Germline V gene sequence: CDR1 KGHDR, CDR2 SFDVKD. The CDR3 reads CATSERRQGNTYEQYF. CDR3 in DNA: TGTGCCACCAGTGAACGGAGACAGGGGAACACCTACGAGCAGTACTTC.

The chain is built from TRBV4-1 and TRBJ1-5; tentative D call: TRBD1 (6 bases). Germline-derived CDR1 and CDR2 are MGHRA and YSYEKL. V gave up 1 base and J gave up 7 bases, with 17 bases separating them. The CDR3 has 16 residues. The CDR3 protein is CASSQVEQGPSQPQHF. The CDR3 DNA reads TGCGCCAGCAGCCAAGTCGAACAGGGACCGTCCCAGCCCCAGCATTTT.

This clone was picked up one time. The chain employs TRBV5-1 and TRBJ1-5; 7 positions match TRBD1. Germline CDR1 and CDR2: SGHRS and YFSETQ. The CDR3 runs to 13 residues. V shed 4 bases and J 5 bases; nucleotides not matched to a gene: 3. The CDR3 spells CASSPGQDQPQHF. The CDR3 DNA reads as TGCGCCAGCAGCCCAGGACAGGATCAGCCCCAGCATTTT.